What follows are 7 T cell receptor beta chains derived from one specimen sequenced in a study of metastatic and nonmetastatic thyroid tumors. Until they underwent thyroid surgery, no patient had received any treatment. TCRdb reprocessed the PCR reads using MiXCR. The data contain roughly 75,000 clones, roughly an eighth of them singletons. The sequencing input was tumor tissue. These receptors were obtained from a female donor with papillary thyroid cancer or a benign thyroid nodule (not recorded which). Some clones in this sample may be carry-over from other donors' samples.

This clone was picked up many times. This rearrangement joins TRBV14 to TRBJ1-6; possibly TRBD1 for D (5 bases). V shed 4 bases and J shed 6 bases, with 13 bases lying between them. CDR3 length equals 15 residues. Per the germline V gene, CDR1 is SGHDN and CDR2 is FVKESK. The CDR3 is CASSRDGGGNSPLHF. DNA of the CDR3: TGTGCCAGCAGCCGGGACGGTGGTGGTAATTCACCCCTCCACTTT.

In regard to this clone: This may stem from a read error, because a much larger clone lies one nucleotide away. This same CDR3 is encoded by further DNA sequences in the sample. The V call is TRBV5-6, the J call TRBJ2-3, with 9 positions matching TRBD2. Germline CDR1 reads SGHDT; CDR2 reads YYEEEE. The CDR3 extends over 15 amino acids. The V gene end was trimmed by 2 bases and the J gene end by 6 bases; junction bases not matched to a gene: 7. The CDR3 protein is CASSFGLAGPDTQYF. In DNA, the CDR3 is TGTGCCAGCAGCTTCGGTCTAGCGGGACCGGATACGCAGTATTTT.

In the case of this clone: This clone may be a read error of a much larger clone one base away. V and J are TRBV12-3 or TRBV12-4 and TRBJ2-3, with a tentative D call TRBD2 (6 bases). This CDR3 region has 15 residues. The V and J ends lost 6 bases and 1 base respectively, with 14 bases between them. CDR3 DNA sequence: TGTGCCAGCAGAAATCGGACTATCGGCACAGATACGCAGTATTTT. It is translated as CASRNRTIGTDTQYF.

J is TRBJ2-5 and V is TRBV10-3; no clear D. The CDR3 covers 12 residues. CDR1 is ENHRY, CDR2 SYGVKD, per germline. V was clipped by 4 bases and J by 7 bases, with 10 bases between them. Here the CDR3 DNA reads TGTGCCATCAGTGGACCTAGTACGACCCAGTACTTC. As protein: CAISGPSTTQYF.

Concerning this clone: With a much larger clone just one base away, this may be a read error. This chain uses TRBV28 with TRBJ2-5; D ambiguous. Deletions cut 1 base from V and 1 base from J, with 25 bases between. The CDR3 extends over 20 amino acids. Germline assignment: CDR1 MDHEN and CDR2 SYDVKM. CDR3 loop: CASSLFLGSGRTTSQETQYF. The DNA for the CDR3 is TGTGCCAGCAGTTTATTTCTTGGGTCGGGCAGAACTACCAGCCAAGAGACCCAGTACTTC.

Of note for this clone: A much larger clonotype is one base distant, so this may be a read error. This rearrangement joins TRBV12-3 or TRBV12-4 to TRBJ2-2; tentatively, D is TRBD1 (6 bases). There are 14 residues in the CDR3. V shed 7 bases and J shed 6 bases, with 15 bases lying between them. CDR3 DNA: TGTGCCAGCATCCGTGTCGCAGGGGCCGGGGAGCTGTTTTTT. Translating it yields CASIRVAGAGELFF.

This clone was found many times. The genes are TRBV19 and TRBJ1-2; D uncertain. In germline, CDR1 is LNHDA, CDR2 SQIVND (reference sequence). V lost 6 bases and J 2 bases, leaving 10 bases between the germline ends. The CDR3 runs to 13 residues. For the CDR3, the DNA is TGTGCCAGTAGATTTGAAGGAAACTATGGCTACACCTTC. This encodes CASRFEGNYGYTF. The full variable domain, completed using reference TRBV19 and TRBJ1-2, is DGGITQSPKYLFRKEGQNVTLSCEQNLNHDAMYWYRQDPGQGLRLIYYSQIVNDFQKGDIAEGYSVSREKKESFPLTVTSAQKNPTAFYLCASRFEGNYGYTFGSGTRLTVV.